The TCR beta chain described here comes from a study of Ad26.COV2.S vaccination and SARS-CoV-2 variants. Whole-study results and caveats: Those who received vaccine or placebo ended up with similar non-spike TCR breadth.

This CDR3 has 14 residues. In germline, CDR1 is MNHEY, CDR2 SVGEGT. V trimming: 0 bases; J trimming: 9 bases; junction bases outside the gene matches: 5. Regarding this clone: Antigen unknown.

Libraries were prepared by immunoSEQ multiplex PCR; TCRdb keeps only in-frame clonotypes and omits some of them. The sample shows approximately 140,000 clones, about nine tenths of them seen only once. The receptor comes from a human donor who had recovered from COVID-19. The sequenced sample was peripheral blood, obtained after recovery from COVID-19. The rearrangement links TRBV6-2 or TRBV6-3 to TRBJ2-7; 10 bases line up with TRBD1. CDR3 DNA: TGTGCCAGCAGTTACTCGACAGGGGGCAGACGGCAGTACTTC. Translated: CASSYSTGGRRQYF.